This T cell receptor (beta chain) was captured in a study of blood T cell repertoires in COVID-19. As for the study in general: Samples of COVID-19 (acute and convalescent) were obtained from the United States, Italy and Spain. From T cells, B-cell-depleted T cells, or PBMCs came the material, which was cDNA or gDNA.

The CDR3 is 15 amino acids. The germline V gene encodes CDR1 LGHDT and CDR2 YNNKEL (reference sequence). V lost 4 bases to trimming and J lost 3 bases; unmatched junction nucleotides: 5. Original processing methods: Scientists estimated how many nucleated cells there were by amplifying reference gene primers. The assay was immunoSEQ multiplex PCR, and TCRdb's table has in-frame clones only and misses some. V, J and clone size reflect that table, while D and trimming were determined from the DNA. The sample has about 120,000 clones; roughly four fifths are singletons. The chain combines TRBV3-1 (or the pseudogene TRBV3-2) with TRBJ2-2, with 7 positions matching TRBD1. What was sequenced was peripheral blood. This sequence was found in a woman between 55 and 75 years old with acute or convalescent COVID-19. CDR3 DNA: TGTGCCAGCAGCCTCAGGGGGATCGACACCGGGGAGCTGTTTTTT. Translating gives CASSLRGIDTGELFF.